This T cell receptor (beta chain) was captured in a study of blood T cell repertoires in COVID-19. Study-level information: Sites across the United States, Italy and Spain contributed samples from acute and convalescent COVID-19. Sources were T cells, B-cell-depleted T cells, or PBMCs; the material itself was cDNA or gDNA.

Generated by immunoSEQ multiplex PCR, the TCRdb table keeps only in-frame clones and is missing some. The repertoire holds fewer than 65,000 clones, approximately 79% seen once, with about 25% in the top ten. The TCR originated in a man between 65 and 79 years old with acute or convalescent COVID-19. Sequenced: peripheral blood.

CDR3 sequence (DNA): TGTGCCAGCAGCCCTTTTTCCGGGACTAGCGGGACGTATATCGGGGAGCTGTTTTTT. It yields the protein CASSPFSGTSGTYIGELFF. The chain couples TRBV6-2 or TRBV6-3 to TRBJ2-2, with TRBD2 identical over 13 bases. CDR3 size: 19 residues. V shed 6 bases and J 7 bases; nucleotides not matched to a gene: 17. CDR1 is MNHEY, CDR2 SVGEGT, per germline.